This T cell receptor beta chain originates from a study of blood T cell repertoires in COVID-19. Across the study: Italy, Spain and the United States were the sources of the convalescent and acute COVID-19 samples. PBMCs, B-cell-depleted T cells, or T cells were the source of the cDNA or gDNA that made up the material.

Enrollees, about 18 to 89 years old, lived in 24 US areas. Original processing methods: Amplifying reference gene primers gave estimates of nucleated cell counts. TCRdb's table, derived via immunoSEQ multiplex PCR, lists solely in-frame clones and lacks some. V and J calls and clone size come straight from that table; D and trimming were deduced from the DNA. This table has 300,000 to 350,000 clones, 90% appearing once. Trimming removed 2 bases from V and 2 bases from J, with 10 bases in between. The CDR3 is made up of 15 amino acids. The germline gives CDR1 SEHNR, CDR2 FQNEAQ (reference sequence). This clonotype was sampled from a woman aged 25-40 years who had been exposed to COVID-19. The rearrangement joins TRBV7-9 to TRBJ2-1, with D perhaps matching TRBD1 (5 bases). The sequenced sample was PBMCs or T cells enriched from blood (not recorded which). Here the CDR3 reads CASSLFQGTYNEQFF. CDR3 in DNA: TGTGCCAGCAGCTTATTCCAGGGCACCTACAATGAGCAGTTCTTC.